What follows are 24 T cell receptor beta chains derived from one specimen sequenced in a study of T-cell reconstitution after alpha-beta-depleted transplantation in children. This sample's TCRbeta library carried unique molecular identifier barcodes. TCRdb re-derived calls from the PCR reads in MiXCR, one entry per CDR3 protein. The sample records 350,000 to 500,000 distinct CDR3 sequences, over 40% being singletons. The sample consisted of PBMCs, taken before TCRalphabeta/CD19-depleted stem cell transplant. Source of these receptors: a girl between 2 and 10 years old with aplastic anemia, due to receive a stem cell transplant.

The chain combines TRBV6-5 with TRBJ2-5; 11 nucleotides align to TRBD1. V dropped 2 bases and J dropped 7; count of bases not matched to a gene: 9. CDR1 and CDR2 (germline): MNHEY, SVGAGI. There are 16 residues in the CDR3. The CDR3 sequence is CASSYDGTGGRGTQYF. The CDR3 DNA reads as TGTGCCAGCAGTTACGACGGGACAGGGGGGCGGGGGACCCAGTACTTC.

The chain has TRBV7-8 and TRBJ2-7, with TRBD1 matching over 9 bases. The V and J ends lost 7 bases and 1 base, in that order; junction bases with no gene match: 11. From germline, CDR1 is SGHVS and CDR2 FQNEAQ. The CDR3 runs 16 residues. The CDR3 sequence: CASTNYRQGESYEQYF. As DNA, the CDR3 is TGTGCCAGCACCAACTACCGACAGGGGGAATCCTACGAGCAGTACTTC.

At least ten counts were recorded for this clonotype. This chain connects TRBV20-1 to TRBJ2-2; D could derive from TRBD1 or TRBD2 (5 bases each). There are 14 residues in the CDR3. The ends were cut back, 6 bases at V and 5 bases at J, with 16 bases in the middle. From germline, CDR1 is DFQATT and CDR2 SNEGSKA (reference sequence). The CDR3: CSARGTARTGELFF. The DNA for the CDR3 is TGCAGTGCCCGTGGGACGGCGAGAACCGGGGAGCTGTTTTTT.

This clonotype has only a few counts. V is TRBV7-2 and J is TRBJ2-3; 9 positions match TRBD1. Germline lookup yields CDR1 SGHTA and CDR2 FQGNSA. CDR3 length: 14 residues. Losses at the gene ends were 5 bases for V and 2 bases for J; bases not matched to a gene: 2. In DNA form, the CDR3 reads TGTGCCAGCAGCGGACAGGGGTACACAGATACGCAGTATTTT. It encodes CASSGQGYTDTQYF.

About this clonotype: A much larger clone is a single base away; this may be a read error. The chain links TRBV7-9 to TRBJ2-2; unclear D gene. Germline-derived CDR1 and CDR2 are SEHNR and FQNEAQ (reference sequence). The CDR3 is 11 amino acids. Trimming took 6 bases from V and 5 from J, leaving 4 bases between them. Here the CDR3 reads CASRETGELFF. CDR3 DNA: TGTGCCAGCAGAGAGACCGGGGAGCTGTTTTTT.

The chain combines TRBV5-1 with TRBJ2-1; 10 bases are shared with TRBD1. V lost 4 bases and J lost 0; bases outside the gene matches: 4. Germline V gene data show CDR1 as SGHRS and CDR2 as YFSETQ. CDR3 length equals 16 residues. The CDR3 DNA follows: TGCGCCAGCAGCGTGGGACAGGGGAGCTCCTACAATGAGCAGTTCTTC. Its protein is CASSVGQGSSYNEQFF.

The chain links TRBV10-3 to TRBJ2-3, with a weak D call TRBD2 (5 bases). Germline CDR1 reads ENHRY; CDR2 reads SYGVKD. CDR3 length: 15 amino acids. V lost 0 bases, J lost 4 bases, and 11 bases lay in between. Here the CDR3 DNA reads TGTGCCATCAGTGAGTCGACGGGAATAGCAGATACGCAGTATTTT. Amino acid sequence: CAISESTGIADTQYF.

This sequence joins TRBV5-1 and TRBJ2-7, with TRBD2 identical over 13 bases. Germline V gene data show CDR1 as SGHRS and CDR2 as YFSETQ. CDR3 size: 16 residues. V lost 4 bases to trimming and J lost 0 bases; unmatched junction nucleotides: 4. The CDR3 coding sequence is TGCGCCAGCAGCACGGGACTAGCGGGGTCCTCCTACGAGCAGTACTTC. It is translated as CASSTGLAGSSYEQYF.

The chain uses TRBV5-1 and TRBJ2-7, with 9 bases that match TRBD1. CDR1 is SGHRS and CDR2 is YFSETQ in the germline V gene. V shed 0 bases, J shed 4 bases, and the junction held 2 bases outside the gene matches. The CDR3 is 14 amino acids. Here the CDR3 DNA reads TGCGCCAGCAGCTTGGAGGGACAGGGATACGAGCAGTACTTC. Encoded protein: CASSLEGQGYEQYF.

The rearrangement joins TRBV11-2 to TRBJ2-2, with D possibly being TRBD2 (6 bases). Germline loops: CDR1 SGHAT, CDR2 FQNNGV. The CDR3 length is 15 residues. The V end was cut by 5 bases, the J end by 3 bases, with 13 bases between. Here the CDR3 DNA reads TGTGCCAGCAGCCAAGGGGTAGCGGACACCGGGGAGCTGTTTTTT. Protein product: CASSQGVADTGELFF.

V is TRBV12-3 or TRBV12-4 and J is TRBJ2-1; D remains unclear. V was clipped by 2 bases and J by 4 bases, with 6 bases between them. CDR3 length: 13 amino acids. The CDR3 loop reads CASSLWEYNEQFF. CDR3 nucleotide sequence: TGTGCCAGCAGTTTATGGGAATACAATGAGCAGTTCTTC.

The chain carries TRBV7-3 and TRBJ2-1; D is unclear. The CDR3 is 13 residues long. Trimming shortened V by 3 bases and J by 9 bases, and 12 bases separated the two germline ends. The germline V gene encodes CDR1 SGHTA and CDR2 FQGTGA. The CDR3 nucleotides read TGTGCCAGCAGCTTCGTGGTTGCCGCTGAGCAGTTCTTC. This codes for CASSFVVAAEQFF.

This clonotype was counted between two and nine times. The missing conserved phenylalanine or tryptophan at the end of this CDR3 makes a read error likely. V usage is TRBV12-3 or TRBV12-4 and J usage is TRBJ2-1; 8 bases fit TRBD1. Trimming removed 6 bases from V and 4 bases from J; junction bases left unmatched: 8. CDR3 size: 15 residues. The CDR3 sequence is CASRQGAGGYNEQFL. CDR3 DNA sequence: TGTGCCAGCAGGCAGGGGGCAGGAGGGTACAATGAGCAGTTCCTC.

The genes are TRBV7-9 and TRBJ1-3, with D possibly matching TRBD1 (5 bases). V was cut by 5 bases and J by 0 bases, with 11 bases left in between. The CDR3 consists of 15 residues. CDR1 and CDR2 (germline): SEHNR, FQNEAQ (reference sequence). CDR3 DNA: TGTGCCAGCAGCCCAGGGAGCGACTCTGGAAACACCATATATTTT. The encoded protein is CASSPGSDSGNTIYF.

The chain is built from TRBV7-9 and TRBJ2-7; possibly TRBD1 for D (6 bases). V was trimmed by 2 bases and J by 5 bases, leaving 16 bases between them. CDR1 and CDR2 (germline): SEHNR, FQNEAQ (reference sequence). The CDR3 totals 15 residues. The DNA of the CDR3 is TGTGCCAGCAGCTTAATAATGCCCAGGGGACACGAGCAGTACTTC. Its protein product is CASSLIMPRGHEQYF.

This clonotype was seen ten or more times. The V and J genes are TRBV27 and TRBJ2-6; D uncertain. The CDR3 length is 13 residues. The V end lost 6 bases, the J end lost 0 bases, and 3 bases lay between the germline ends. The germline V gene encodes CDR1 MNHEY and CDR2 SMNVEV (reference sequence). The CDR3: CASRPSGANVLTF. As DNA, the CDR3 is TGTGCCAGCAGGCCCTCTGGGGCCAACGTCCTGACTTTC.

This clonotype appeared many times. The chain combines TRBV6-2 or TRBV6-3 with TRBJ2-2, with D uncertain. V was pared by 6 bases and J by 5 bases, with 10 bases between. Per the germline V gene, CDR1 is MNHEY and CDR2 is SVGEGT. The CDR3 extends over 13 amino acids. The CDR3, as DNA: TGTGCCAGCAGCCCCGATTATACCGGGGAGCTGTTTTTT. It encodes CASSPDYTGELFF.

The chain combines TRBV4-1 with TRBJ2-1; D unclear. V was pared by 3 bases and J by 3 bases, with 12 bases between. CDR1 and CDR2 from the germline V gene are MGHRA and YSYEKL. This CDR3 has 15 amino acids. The CDR3 bases are TGCGCCAGCAGCCAGGGCCCCTCGAACTACAATGAGCAGTTCTTC. Translation: CASSQGPSNYNEQFF.

This clonotype was found a few times. The chain is built from TRBV5-1 and TRBJ2-1, with TRBD2 matching over 7 bases. V was pared by 0 bases and J by 10 bases, with 7 bases of the junction left unmatched. There are 14 residues in the CDR3. Germline CDR1 reads SGHRS; CDR2 reads YFSETQ. CDR3 in amino acids: CASSLADSGGEQFF. CDR3 bases: TGCGCCAGCAGCTTGGCCGATTCGGGAGGCGAGCAGTTCTTC. The whole variable domain, remainder taken from reference TRBV5-1 and TRBJ2-1, is KAGVTQTPRYLIKTRGQQVTLSCSPISGHRSVSWYQQTPGQGLQFLFEYFSETQRNKGNFPGRFSGRQFSNSRSEMNVSTLELGDSALYLCASSLADSGGEQFFGPGTRLTVL.

The rearrangement joins TRBV15 to TRBJ2-7; the D gene is possibly TRBD1 (5 bases). CDR1 is LNHNV, CDR2 YYDKDF, per germline (reference sequence). Trimming removed 1 base from V and 6 bases from J, with 10 bases in between. This CDR3 contains 13 residues. For the CDR3, the DNA is TGTGCCACCAGCAGAGGACCTGGGGCCGAGCAGTACTTC. Translation gives CATSRGPGAEQYF.

The chain combines TRBV28 with TRBJ2-5; D perhaps matches TRBD2 (5 bases). CDR3 size: 15 residues. Germline V lookup: CDR1 MDHEN, CDR2 SYDVKM. V lost 4 bases and J 1 base, leaving 13 bases between the germline ends. CDR3 DNA: TGTGCCAGCAGTTCTGAGCGGAGAACCCAAGAGACCCAGTACTTC. Residues: CASSSERRTQETQYF. The variable domain in full, completed from reference TRBV28 and TRBJ2-5, reads DVKVTQSSRYLVKRTGEKVFLECVQDMDHENMFWYRQDPGLGLRLIYFSYDVKMKEKGDIPEGYSVSREKKERFSLILESASTNQTSMYLCASSSERRTQETQYFGPGTRLLVL.

This clonotype was observed a few times. This chain joins TRBV5-1 and TRBJ1-1; D is ambiguous. Trimming took off 2 bases at V and 0 bases at J, with 8 bases between the two ends. This CDR3 contains 14 residues. Germline V gene sequence: CDR1 SGHRS, CDR2 YFSETQ. Here the CDR3 reads CASSFGSLNTEAFF. In DNA form, the CDR3 reads TGCGCCAGCAGCTTCGGCAGCCTGAACACTGAAGCTTTCTTT.

This clonotype turned up a few times. V is TRBV3-1 and J is TRBJ1-5; the D is unclear. Germline-derived CDR1 and CDR2 are LGHDT and YNNKEL (reference sequence). V was clipped by 1 base and J by 0 bases, with 7 bases between them. The CDR3 totals 15 residues. The CDR3 reads CASSQGRGSNQPQHF. CDR3 in DNA: TGTGCCAGCAGCCAAGGACGGGGTAGCAATCAGCCCCAGCATTTT.

There are a few counts of this clonotype. A much more abundant neighbour one base away suggests this may be a read error. The CDR3 region has the DNA TGCTGTGCCCTAGGCGGGACTAGCGGGAGATACACCGGGGAGCTGTTTTTT. Residues: CCALGGTSGRYTGELFF. The rearrangement joins TRBV20-1 to TRBJ2-2; 14 bases match TRBD2. CDR3 size: 17 residues. CDR1 is DFQATT, CDR2 SNEGSKA, per germline (reference sequence).